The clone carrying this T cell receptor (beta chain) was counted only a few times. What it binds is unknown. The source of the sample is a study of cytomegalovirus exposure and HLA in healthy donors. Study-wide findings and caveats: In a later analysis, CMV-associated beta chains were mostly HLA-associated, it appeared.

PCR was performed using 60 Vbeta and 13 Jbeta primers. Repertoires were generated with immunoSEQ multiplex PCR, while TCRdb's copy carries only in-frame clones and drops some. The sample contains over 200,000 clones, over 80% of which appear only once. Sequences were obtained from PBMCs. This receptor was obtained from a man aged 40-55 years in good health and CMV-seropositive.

CDR3 sequence reads: CASSLFQATGELFF. CDR3 DNA: TGTGCCAGCAGCCTTTTCCAGGCCACCGGGGAGCTGTTTTTT. The V and J genes are TRBV5-4 and TRBJ2-2; D gene ambiguous. The CDR3 is 14 residues long. CDR1 is SGHNT, CDR2 YYREEE, per germline (reference sequence). V lost 4 bases and J lost 4, with 11 bases in between.